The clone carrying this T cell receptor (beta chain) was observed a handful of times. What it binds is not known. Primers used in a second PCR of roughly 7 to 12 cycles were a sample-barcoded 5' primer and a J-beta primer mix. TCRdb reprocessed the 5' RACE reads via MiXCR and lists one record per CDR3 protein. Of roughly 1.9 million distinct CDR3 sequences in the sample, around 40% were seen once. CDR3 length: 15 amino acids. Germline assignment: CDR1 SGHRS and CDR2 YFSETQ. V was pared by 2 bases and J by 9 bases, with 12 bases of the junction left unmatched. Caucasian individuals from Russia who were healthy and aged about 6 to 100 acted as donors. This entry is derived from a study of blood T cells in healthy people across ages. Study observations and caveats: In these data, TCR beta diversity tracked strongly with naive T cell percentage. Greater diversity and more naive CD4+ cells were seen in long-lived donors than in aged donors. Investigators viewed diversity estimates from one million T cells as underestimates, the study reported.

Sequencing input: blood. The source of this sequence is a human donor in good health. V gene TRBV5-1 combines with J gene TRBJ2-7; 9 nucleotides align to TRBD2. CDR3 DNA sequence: TGCGCCAGCAGCTTCGAGGCTAGCGGGGCCTATGGGCAGTACTTC. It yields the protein CASSFEASGAYGQYF.